Presented here are 21 T cell receptor beta chains from one specimen sequenced in a study of shared clonotypes between healthy human individuals. Naive CD8 cells lacked CD45RO and underwent positive selection for CCR7, leaving out terminally differentiated effector memory CD45RA+ cells. Clones were read by immunoSEQ multiplex PCR, and TCRdb kept only the in-frame ones, dropping some. Of hundreds of thousands of clones listed, 95% to 98% were seen once; the top ten hold approximately 0.3%. The sequencing input was naive CD8+ T cells sorted from blood. The receptors derive from a young man in good health.

J is TRBJ2-7 and V is TRBV29-1; maybe TRBD1 (5 bases). CDR3 size: 13 residues. Per germline, CDR1 SQVTM and CDR2 ANQGSEA. The V end lost 7 bases, the J end lost 0 bases, and 13 bases lay between the germline ends. CDR3 nucleotide sequence: TGCAGCGCCCGGTCCAGGGACTCCTACGAGCAGTACTTC. It translates to CSARSRDSYEQYF.

The chain is built from TRBV5-6 and TRBJ1-1, with TRBD1 matching 7 bases. The CDR3 runs 15 residues. The germline V gene encodes CDR1 SGHDT and CDR2 YYEEEE. The junction had 13 bases not matched to a gene; V was cut back by 7 bases and J by 4 bases. The DNA for the CDR3 is TGTGCCAGCCGTCCCCAAGGCAGGGGGTCCACTGAAGCTTTCTTT. Translating gives CASRPQGRGSTEAFF.

The J gene is TRBJ2-5, the V gene TRBV6-1; no clear D gene. CDR1 and CDR2 from the germline V gene are MNHNS and SASEGT. V was trimmed by 6 bases and J by 1 base, leaving 9 bases between them. The CDR3 has 13 amino acids. In DNA, the CDR3 is TGTGCCAGCAGCAGTAAGTCCCAAGAGACCCAGTACTTC. Translating it yields CASSSKSQETQYF.

This sequence joins TRBV14 and TRBJ2-7; 9 positions match TRBD1. The germline V gene encodes CDR1 SGHDN and CDR2 FVKESK. This CDR3 is built from 16 residues. V dropped 3 bases and J dropped 6; count of bases not matched to a gene: 12. CDR3 bases: TGTGCCAGCAGCCACACACAGGGGGCACAACTGGGCGAGCAGTACTTC. Translating it yields CASSHTQGAQLGEQYF. The full variable domain, rest sourced from reference TRBV14 and TRBJ2-7, is EAGVTQFPSHSVIEKGQTVTLRCDPISGHDNLYWYRRVMGKEIKFLLHFVKESKQDESGMPNNRFLAERTGGTYSTLKVQPAELEDSGVYFCASSHTQGAQLGEQYFGPGTRLTVT.

CDR3 nucleotides: TGTGCCAGCGCACAGGGACGGGGGGTCTATAGCAATCAGCCCCAGCATTTT. Its protein product is CASAQGRGVYSNQPQHF. The chain couples TRBV27 to TRBJ1-5; maybe TRBD1 (6 bases). The germline V and J ends were trimmed by 8 bases and 0 bases, with 20 bases remaining between them. The CDR3 consists of 17 residues. The V gene's germline CDR1 is MNHEY and CDR2 SMNVEV (reference sequence).

V gene TRBV10-3 combines with J gene TRBJ2-6; possibly TRBD1 or TRBD2 for D (5 bases each). This CDR3 comprises 17 residues. Germline V gene sequence: CDR1 ENHRY, CDR2 SYGVKD. The V gene lost 6 bases and the J gene lost 0 bases, with 15 bases spanning the gap. The CDR3 reads CAISRDADYSGANVLTF. The DNA for the CDR3 is TGTGCCATCAGCCGGGACGCCGATTACTCTGGGGCCAACGTCCTGACTTTC.

The rearrangement joins TRBV12-5 to TRBJ1-1; no clear D gene. The CDR3 loop spans 14 amino acids. V was shortened by 5 bases and J by 12 bases, with 22 bases between the two germline ends. Germline assignment: CDR1 LGHNT and CDR2 FRNRAP. The CDR3 spells CASGAAWTEGSTFF. CDR3 in DNA: TGTGCTAGTGGTGCCGCTTGGACGGAGGGTTCGACTTTCTTT.

The rearrangement uses TRBV6-1 and TRBJ2-7; D is ambiguous. The CDR3 sequence is 12 residues long. CDR1 is MNHNS, CDR2 SASEGT, per germline. V lost 6 bases and J lost 0, with 6 bases in between. CDR3 residues: CASSPISYEQYF. The DNA of the CDR3 is TGTGCCAGCAGCCCCATCTCCTACGAGCAGTACTTC.

In its sample, this clone was seen once. The chain employs TRBV18 and TRBJ2-7; D may be TRBD1 (6 bases). The CDR3 covers 14 residues. Germline CDR1 is KGHSH and CDR2 is LQKENI. The V and J ends lost 6 bases and 2 bases respectively, with 14 bases between them. The CDR3 sequence is CASSHRDNPYEQYF. CDR3 coding DNA: TGTGCCAGCTCCCACCGGGACAACCCCTACGAGCAGTACTTC.

This clone was observed once. CDR3 residues: CASSGLGGPGLDTQYF. CDR3 nucleotide sequence: TGTGCCAGCAGCGGGCTCGGTGGCCCTGGGTTAGATACGCAGTATTTT. The chain has TRBV9 and TRBJ2-3; D is ambiguous. Between the trimmed V and J ends, which lost 3 bases and 5 bases, there was a span of 19 bases. Germline loops: CDR1 SGDLS, CDR2 YYNGEE. This CDR3 has 16 amino acids.

This chain uses TRBV4-1 with TRBJ1-3; 9 nucleotides align to TRBD1. The germline V gene encodes CDR1 MGHRA and CDR2 YSYEKL. J gave up 2 bases and V 1 base, and 3 bases lay outside the gene matches. The CDR3 is 16 amino acids. Here the CDR3 reads CASSQGQGVTGNTIYF. CDR3 bases: TGCGCCAGCAGCCAAGGACAGGGGGTGACTGGAAACACCATATATTTT.

This chain links TRBV4-1 with TRBJ2-7, with a possible D match to TRBD2 (6 bases). This CDR3 is 15 amino acids long. Trimming stripped 1 base from V and 3 bases from J, with 13 bases between. CDR1 and CDR2 (germline): MGHRA, YSYEKL. The CDR3 loop is CASSQVWASVYEQYF. CDR3 DNA: TGCGCCAGCAGCCAAGTCTGGGCTAGCGTCTACGAGCAGTACTTC.

The gene calls are TRBV7-9 and TRBJ2-3; tentatively, D is TRBD1 (5 bases). From germline, CDR1 is SEHNR and CDR2 FQNEAQ (reference sequence). The V and J ends lost 7 bases and 0 bases respectively, with 14 bases between them. The length of the CDR3 is 15 residues. As DNA, the CDR3 is TGTGCCAGCACACAGGCCTTCTCTAGCACAGATACGCAGTATTTT. It yields the protein CASTQAFSSTDTQYF.

CDR3 sequence reads: CASSLTGGEAGELFF. CDR3 nucleotide sequence: TGTGCCAGCAGCTTGACAGGGGGCGAAGCCGGGGAGCTGTTTTTT. The chain is built from TRBV7-8 and TRBJ2-2; the match to TRBD1 covers 10 bases. The CDR3 spans 15 residues. V gave up 3 bases and J gave up 6 bases; unmatched junction bases: 4. Germline V lookup: CDR1 SGHVS, CDR2 FQNEAQ.

CDR3 loop: CASNGPGTPYGYTF. The CDR3 DNA is TGTGCCAGCAACGGACCAGGGACACCGTATGGCTACACCTTC. V gene TRBV2 combines with J gene TRBJ1-2, with TRBD1 as a possible D gene (6 bases). Germline values: CDR1 SNHLY, CDR2 FYNNEI. The CDR3 has 14 amino acids. Trimming pared 7 bases from V and 5 bases from J, leaving 17 bases between. Full variable domain (rest looked up from reference TRBV2 and TRBJ1-2): EPEVTQTPSHQVTQMGQEVILRCVPISNHLYFYWYRQILGQKVEFLVSFYNNEISEKSEIFDDQFSVERPDGSNFTLKIRSTKLEDSAMYFCASNGPGTPYGYTFGSGTRLTVV.

This chain links TRBV29-1 with TRBJ1-1; no clear D gene. V lost 8 bases and J lost 8, with 24 bases in between. The CDR3 is 14 residues long. Germline assignment: CDR1 SQVTM and CDR2 ANQGSEA. Written as DNA, the CDR3 is TGCAGCATCCCCGGTCGGTTGGGGAATTTGGAAGCTTTCTTT. It codes for CSIPGRLGNLEAFF.

The CDR3 region has the DNA TGTGCCAGTGAACGACGTGGCTACACCTTC. Its translation: CASERRGYTF. J is TRBJ1-2 and V is TRBV6-1; D is unresolved. The V and J ends lost 9 bases and 7 bases respectively, with 9 bases between them. The CDR3 spans 10 residues. Germline V gene data show CDR1 as MNHNS and CDR2 as SASEGT.

This chain uses TRBV23-1 with TRBJ2-1; possible D gene TRBD1, 6 bases. TRBV23-1 is designated an ORF whose function remains uncertain. The germline V and J ends were trimmed by 4 bases and 0 bases, with 19 bases remaining between them. The CDR3 runs to 18 residues. The CDR3 DNA reads TGCGCCAGCAGTCGATCTTTGAGGGGGACCCCCTCCTACAATGAGCAGTTCTTC. Translated: CASSRSLRGTPSYNEQFF.

The rearrangement uses TRBV9 and TRBJ2-7; D remains unclear. Germline lookup yields CDR1 SGDLS and CDR2 YYNGEE. The CDR3 is 14 residues long. The V end was cut by 4 bases, the J end by 4 bases, with 15 bases between. The CDR3 DNA reads as TGTGCCAGCAGCTCCCGACCCCTTGGGTACGAGCAGTACTTC. Translated: CASSSRPLGYEQYF.

The chain employs TRBV9 and TRBJ1-1, with D possibly matching TRBD1 (5 bases). Germline V gives CDR1 SGDLS, CDR2 YYNGEE. The CDR3 is 17 amino acids. V was cut by 6 bases and J by 1 base, with 22 bases left in between. The CDR3 nucleotides read TGTGCCAGCACCGACCCCAAGGGGTCGGATTGGAACACTGAAGCTTTCTTT. Translation gives CASTDPKGSDWNTEAFF.

The chain joins TRBV29-1 to TRBJ2-5, with D hard to call. This CDR3 has 10 amino acids. The ends were cut back, 8 bases at V and 0 bases at J, with 4 bases in the middle. Germline-derived CDR1 and CDR2 are SQVTM and ANQGSEA. CDR3 coding DNA: TGCAGCACTTACCAAGAGACCCAGTACTTC. It specifies CSTYQETQYF. Full variable domain (missing parts from reference TRBV29-1 and TRBJ2-5): SAVISQKPSRDICQRGTSLTIQCQVDSQVTMMFWYRQQPGQSLTLIATANQGSEATYESGFVIDKFPISRPNLTFSTLTVSNMSPEDSSIYLCSTYQETQYFGPGTRLLVL.